The 8 T cell receptor beta chains below were found in one sample sequenced in a study of blood T cell repertoires in COVID-19. Profiling relied on immunoSEQ multiplex PCR, and the TCRdb table lists in-frame clones only, not all of them. The sample holds approximately 52,000 clones; about nine tenths are singletons and the top ten take 14%. The sequenced material came from peripheral blood. All receptors come from a man in his 70s with acute or convalescent COVID-19.

The chain employs TRBV6-2 or TRBV6-3 and TRBJ1-1; possibly TRBD1 for D (5 bases). The germline gives CDR1 MNHEY, CDR2 SVGEGT. The CDR3 is 15 amino acids. Trimming removed 6 bases from V and 3 bases from J, with 17 bases in between. This CDR3 is CASSPDSYEYTEAFF. The CDR3 coding sequence is TGTGCCAGCAGCCCCGACAGTTATGAGTACACTGAAGCTTTCTTT.

CDR3 residues: CASSLGAAWVYEKLFF. CDR3 nucleotide sequence: TGTGCCAGCAGCTTAGGTGCGGCTTGGGTTTATGAAAAACTGTTTTTT. The chain combines TRBV7-9 with TRBJ1-4; D is ambiguous. This CDR3 spans 16 amino acids. Germline assignment: CDR1 SEHNR and CDR2 FQNEAQ (reference sequence). V was pared by 1 base and J by 6 bases, with 15 bases between.

To note about this clone: Sequence at one end of the junction differs from germline and may be a read error. The chain recombines TRBV7-7 with TRBJ2-6; D perhaps matches TRBD2 (5 bases). CDR3 length: 18 residues. Germline lookup yields CDR1 SSHAT and CDR2 FNYEAQ (reference sequence). The CDR3 nucleotides read TGTGCTAGCAGCCCAAGACCCGGGGTCACCTCTGGGGCCAACGTCCTGACTTTC. Protein: CASSPRPGVTSGANVLTF.

The rearrangement joins TRBV9 to TRBJ2-7; 10 positions match TRBD2. The CDR3 contains 16 residues. CDR1 is SGDLS and CDR2 is YYNGEE in the germline V gene. V lost 5 bases and J lost 0; bases outside the gene matches: 8. The CDR3 DNA reads as TGTGCCAGCAGTATTGGACTAGCGGAGAGCTCCTACGAGCAGTACTTC. Its protein is CASSIGLAESSYEQYF.

This clone came up once. The rearrangement joins TRBV19 to TRBJ2-2, with D possibly TRBD2 on 5 matching bases. There are 16 residues in the CDR3. With 5 bases removed from V and 5 bases from J, the gap between germline ends came to 18 bases. Germline V CDR1 and CDR2: LNHDA, SQIVND (reference sequence). CDR3 sequence: CASSASRGEKTGELFF. The CDR3 DNA sequence: TGTGCCAGTAGTGCTTCCCGGGGAGAGAAGACCGGGGAGCTGTTTTTT.

V gene TRBV7-9 combines with J gene TRBJ2-1; D is perhaps TRBD2 (6 bases). The CDR3 has 14 amino acids. Trimming shortened V by 3 bases and J by 2 bases, and 8 bases separated the two germline ends. The germline gives CDR1 SEHNR, CDR2 FQNEAQ (reference sequence). Here the CDR3 reads CASSFLATYNEQFF. The CDR3, as DNA: TGTGCCAGCAGCTTCCTAGCGACCTACAATGAGCAGTTCTTC.

The V call is TRBV5-4, the J call TRBJ2-5; D remains unclear. The CDR3 consists of 14 residues. Germline assignment: CDR1 SGHNT and CDR2 YYREEE (reference sequence). V lost 2 bases and J 3 bases, leaving 11 bases between the germline ends. The CDR3 protein is CASSFDRSKETQYF. In DNA, the CDR3 is TGTGCCAGCAGCTTTGATAGGAGCAAAGAGACCCAGTACTTC.

The chain links TRBV6-7 to TRBJ2-2; 11 bases fit TRBD2. TRBV6-7 is noted as an ORF with a role that remains uncertain. The CDR3 length is 14 residues. V dropped 10 bases and J dropped 3; count of bases not matched to a gene: 4. The CDR3 reads CATRLAGYTGELFF. The CDR3 DNA sequence: TGTGCCACCAGACTAGCGGGGTACACCGGGGAGCTGTTTTTT.